This entry lists 27 T cell receptor beta chains sequenced from one sample in a study of blood T cells in healthy people across ages. With a J-beta primer mix and a sample-barcoded 5' primer, a second PCR ran roughly 7 to 11 cycles. From the 5' RACE reads, TCRdb called clonotypes with MiXCR, one entry per CDR3 protein. The repertoire holds 980,000 or so distinct CDR3 sequences, with around 48% as singletons. Specimen: blood. These TCRs come from a man between 25 and 39 years old in good health.

This clonotype was counted ten times or more. This sequence joins TRBV6-1 and TRBJ2-7; D ambiguous. The germline V gene has CDR1 MNHNS and CDR2 SASEGT. V was shortened by 4 bases and J by 2 bases, with 12 bases between the two germline ends. This CDR3 comprises 14 residues. The CDR3 DNA reads TGTGCCAGCAGTGGCTGGACGGAGCCCTACGAGCAGTACTTC. Protein: CASSGWTEPYEQYF.

V usage is TRBV6-2 or TRBV6-3 and J usage is TRBJ2-1; D is unclear. The V end was cut by 0 bases, the J end by 3 bases, with 15 bases between. The CDR3 runs 17 residues. CDR1 and CDR2 from the germline V gene are MNHEY and SVGEGT. CDR3 nucleotides: TGTGCCAGCAGTTACTCGACATCTAGGAGTAACTACAATGAGCAGTTCTTC. Protein sequence: CASSYSTSRSNYNEQFF.

The chain employs TRBV5-6 and TRBJ2-3; 9 bases map to TRBD2. In germline, CDR1 is SGHDT, CDR2 YYEEEE. The CDR3 has 16 residues. After removal of 4 bases from V and 5 bases from J, the junction contained 11 bases not matched to a gene. The CDR3 DNA is TGTGCCAGCAGCCCCGATCTAGCGGGGAGGGTAGATACGCAGTATTTT. Protein product: CASSPDLAGRVDTQYF.

In this sample, this clonotype turned up a few times. The J gene is TRBJ1-2, the V gene TRBV29-1, with D tentatively TRBD1 (6 bases). V lost 4 bases and J 0 bases, leaving 15 bases between the germline ends. The CDR3 extends over 15 amino acids. CDR1 and CDR2 from the germline V gene are SQVTM and ANQGSEA. The CDR3 sequence is CSVATTGTANYGYTF. DNA of the CDR3: TGCAGCGTTGCTACGACAGGAACGGCTAACTATGGCTACACCTTC.

Worth noting for this clonotype: The junction does not match germline at one end; this may be a read error. The chain has TRBV20-1 and TRBJ1-2, with D perhaps TRBD1 (5 bases). This CDR3 comprises 12 residues. Per germline, CDR1 DFQATT and CDR2 SNEGSKA (reference sequence). CDR3 coding DNA: TGCGGTGCTAGAAATCCCAGGGCCAGCTACACCTTC. Encoded protein: CGARNPRASYTF.

This clonotype has only a few counts. This rearrangement joins TRBV20-1 to TRBJ2-7; 9 bases align to TRBD1. V lost 2 bases and J lost 0; bases outside the gene matches: 5. The CDR3 length is 15 residues. Germline CDR1 and CDR2: DFQATT and SNEGSKA (reference sequence). CDR3 residues: CSARPRDRVSYEQYF. The CDR3 DNA sequence: TGCAGTGCTAGACCTAGGGACAGGGTCTCCTACGAGCAGTACTTC.

This chain connects TRBV5-1 to TRBJ2-7; D is unclear. This CDR3 has 13 residues. Germline V CDR1 and CDR2: SGHRS, YFSETQ. Trimming cost V 7 bases and J 0 bases, with 11 bases left between them. The CDR3: CASGIGFSYEQYF. The CDR3 bases are TGCGCCAGCGGGATTGGATTCTCCTACGAGCAGTACTTC.

The rearrangement links TRBV20-1 to TRBJ2-3; TRBD2 matches at 9 bases. Germline CDR1 DFQATT, CDR2 SNEGSKA (reference sequence). Losses at the gene ends were 0 bases for V and 4 bases for J; bases not matched to a gene: 2. The CDR3 runs to 14 residues. CDR3 residues: CSARERGGPDTQYF. The CDR3 nucleotides read TGCAGTGCTAGAGAGCGGGGGGGCCCAGATACGCAGTATTTT.

This clonotype showed up just a few times. This sequence joins TRBV6-6 and TRBJ2-1, with D possibly TRBD2 on 5 matching bases. V was clipped by 4 bases and J by 7 bases, with 17 bases between them. From germline, CDR1 is MNHNY and CDR2 SVGAGI (reference sequence). CDR3 length: 15 amino acids. As DNA, the CDR3 is TGTGCCAGCAGTTCCAAGGGTGATTCGGGGAATGAGCAGTTCTTC. It is translated as CASSSKGDSGNEQFF.

The rearrangement uses TRBV28 and TRBJ1-4, with 8 bases aligning to TRBD1. This CDR3 is built from 13 residues. Unmatched junction bases numbered 0, after V lost 2 bases and J lost 7 bases. The germline CDR1 and CDR2 sequences are MDHEN and SYDVKM. The CDR3 here is CASSLDRGEKLFF. As DNA, the CDR3 is TGTGCCAGCAGTTTAGACAGGGGTGAAAAACTGTTTTTT. Based on the CDR3 plus reference TRBV28 and TRBJ1-4, the full variable domain is DVKVTQSSRYLVKRTGEKVFLECVQDMDHENMFWYRQDPGLGLRLIYFSYDVKMKEKGDIPEGYSVSREKKERFSLILESASTNQTSMYLCASSLDRGEKLFFGSGTQLSVL.

The V gene is TRBV9, the J gene TRBJ2-4; D may be TRBD2 (5 bases). V was shortened by 0 bases and J by 2 bases, with 6 bases between the two germline ends. Germline V gene lookup returns CDR1 SGDLS and CDR2 YYNGEE. The CDR3 is 14 residues long. The CDR3: CASSVDGTKNIQYF. DNA for the CDR3: TGTGCCAGCAGCGTAGACGGGACCAAAAACATTCAGTACTTC.

Notes on this clonotype: An end of the junction differs from the germline gene, which may be a read error. The gene calls are TRBV10-3 and TRBJ2-7, with D tentatively TRBD1 (5 bases). Germline CDR1 and CDR2: ENHRY and SYGVKD. The CDR3 extends over 13 amino acids. The CDR3 region is CTIREGSGNEQYF. The DNA of the CDR3 is TGTACCATCAGGGAAGGGTCGGGCAACGAGCAGTACTTC.

This chain joins TRBV5-5 and TRBJ2-3; the match to TRBD2 covers 7 bases. Trimming cost V 4 bases and J 6 bases; bases outside gene matches: 11. Germline CDR1 is SGHKS and CDR2 is YYEKEE (reference sequence). This CDR3 spans 15 amino acids. The CDR3 DNA is TGTGCCAGCAGCCGCGGGGAGGGGAAGTTGGATACGCAGTATTTT. This encodes CASSRGEGKLDTQYF. The full variable domain, completed using reference TRBV5-5 and TRBJ2-3, is DAGVTQSPTHLIKTRGQQVTLRCSPISGHKSVSWYQQVLGQGPQFIFQYYEKEERGRGNFPDRFSARQFPNYSSELNVNALLLGDSALYLCASSRGEGKLDTQYFGPGTRLTVL.

This clonotype has just a few counts. Written as DNA, the CDR3 is TGTGCCAGCAGTTTATCATCAGGGGCTGAGCAGTTCTTC. Translating it yields CASSLSSGAEQFF. The J gene is TRBJ2-1, the V gene TRBV12-3 or TRBV12-4, with D possibly matching TRBD1 (6 bases). V lost 2 bases to trimming and J lost 9 bases, with 11 bases between them. The CDR3 runs to 13 residues.

In this sample, this clonotype turned up a few times. The chain combines TRBV5-1 with TRBJ2-7; no firm D call. The CDR3 is made up of 14 amino acids. Germline CDR1 SGHRS, CDR2 YFSETQ. Trimming stripped 0 bases from V and 3 bases from J, with 10 bases between. CDR3 bases: TGCGCCAGCAGCTTGGGACGGAACAACTACGAGCAGTACTTC. It translates to CASSLGRNNYEQYF.

The chain recombines TRBV30 with TRBJ2-7; 7 nucleotides match TRBD1. CDR1 GTSNPN and CDR2 SVGIG come from the germline V gene (reference sequence). CDR3 length equals 13 residues. V was clipped by 8 bases and J by 1 base; unmatched bases: 8. The CDR3 region is CAGTDRASYEQYF. In DNA form, the CDR3 reads TGTGCCGGAACCGACAGGGCGTCCTACGAGCAGTACTTC.

The rearrangement joins TRBV28 to TRBJ2-1; D possibly corresponds to TRBD2 (6 bases). V was cut by 6 bases and J by 1 base, with 13 bases left in between. The germline gives CDR1 MDHEN, CDR2 SYDVKM. This CDR3 is 15 amino acids long. CDR3: CASSDDAGSYNEQFF. Written as DNA, the CDR3 is TGTGCCAGCAGCGATGATGCGGGATCCTACAATGAGCAGTTCTTC.

The genes are TRBV9 and TRBJ1-2; 7 bases fit TRBD1. Germline-derived CDR1 and CDR2 are SGDLS and YYNGEE. Trimming took 3 bases from V and 0 from J; bases not matched to a gene: 5. This CDR3 comprises 15 residues. CDR3 sequence: CASSAKQGPNYGYTF. The CDR3 coding sequence is TGTGCCAGCAGCGCTAAACAGGGGCCTAACTATGGCTACACCTTC. The variable domain in full, completed from reference TRBV9 and TRBJ1-2, reads DSGVTQTPKHLITATGQRVTLRCSPRSGDLSVYWYQQSLDQGLQFLIQYYNGEERAKGNILERFSAQQFPDLHSELNLSSLELGDSALYFCASSAKQGPNYGYTFGSGTRLTVV.

In its sample, this clonotype was seen a few times. The rearrangement links TRBV7-9 to TRBJ1-6; tentatively, D is TRBD1 (5 bases). Germline loops: CDR1 SEHNR, CDR2 FQNEAQ (reference sequence). This CDR3 region has 13 residues. With 11 bases removed from V and 8 bases from J, the gap between germline ends came to 16 bases. The CDR3 DNA reads as TGTGCCGGGACCGGTACACAGGATTCACCCCTCCACTTT. The encoded protein is CAGTGTQDSPLHF.

The chain has TRBV2 and TRBJ2-7; TRBD1 agrees at 7 bases. This CDR3 contains 14 residues. In germline, CDR1 is SNHLY, CDR2 FYNNEI. The junction had 6 bases not matched to a gene; V was cut back by 0 bases and J by 7 bases. DNA for the CDR3: TGTGCCAGCAGTGAAGCGACAGGGCAACGAGAGCAGTACTTC. Its translation: CASSEATGQREQYF. Drawing the rest from reference TRBV2 and TRBJ2-7, the complete variable domain is EPEVTQTPSHQVTQMGQEVILRCVPISNHLYFYWYRQILGQKVEFLVSFYNNEISEKSEIFDDQFSVERPDGSNFTLKIRSTKLEDSAMYFCASSEATGQREQYFGPGTRLTVT.

This sequence joins TRBV5-1 and TRBJ2-4; D uncertain. The CDR3 is 12 amino acids. V was cut by 2 bases and J by 7 bases, with 7 bases left in between. The germline V gene encodes CDR1 SGHRS and CDR2 YFSETQ. The chain's CDR3 is CASSFLGNIQYF. CDR3 nucleotide sequence: TGCGCCAGCAGCTTCCTCGGGAACATTCAGTACTTC.

J is TRBJ2-2 and V is TRBV6-2 or TRBV6-3; D is perhaps TRBD1 (5 bases). Germline loops: CDR1 MNHEY, CDR2 SVGEGT. The CDR3 contains 17 residues. V was clipped by 0 bases and J by 6 bases, with 17 bases between them. The CDR3 DNA reads TGTGCCAGCAGTTACTCGAGACGTGGGGCGGACGCCGGGGAGCTGTTTTTT. Encoded protein: CASSYSRRGADAGELFF.

V is TRBV5-1 and J is TRBJ1-1; possibly TRBD1 for D (5 bases). The ends were cut back, 2 bases at V and 0 bases at J, with 8 bases in the middle. From germline, CDR1 is SGHRS and CDR2 YFSETQ. The CDR3 extends over 14 amino acids. CDR3 sequence reads: CASSFDSLNTEAFF. DNA for the CDR3: TGCGCCAGCAGCTTTGACAGCTTGAACACTGAAGCTTTCTTT.

This clonotype was counted between two and nine times. The chain links TRBV7-9 to TRBJ1-4, with 8 bases identical to TRBD1. J lost 0 bases, V lost 4 bases, and 10 bases had no gene match. This CDR3 region has 18 residues. Germline values: CDR1 SEHNR, CDR2 FQNEAQ (reference sequence). CDR3 sequence (DNA): TGTGCCAGCAGCTATACCCGGGACAGGACCCCAACTAATGAAAAACTGTTTTTT. Residues: CASSYTRDRTPTNEKLFF.

This clonotype was recorded only once. This chain links TRBV16 with TRBJ2-5; the match to TRBD1 covers 8 bases. CDR3 length equals 15 residues. V gave up 3 bases and J gave up 1 base; unmatched junction bases: 4. In germline, CDR1 is KGHSY, CDR2 FQNENV. The CDR3 coding sequence is TGTGCCAGCAGCCATTCGACAGGGGTCCAAGAGACCCAGTACTTC. Protein product: CASSHSTGVQETQYF.

The rearrangement joins TRBV20-1 to TRBJ2-7; either TRBD1 or TRBD2 may supply D (5 bases each). The CDR3 spans 13 residues. Between the trimmed V and J ends, which lost 2 bases and 10 bases, there was a span of 18 bases. CDR1 is DFQATT, CDR2 SNEGSKA, per germline (reference sequence). The CDR3 DNA reads as TGCAGTGCTAGAAGGGACGAAATAGGCGGTCAGTACTTC. It codes for CSARRDEIGGQYF.

In its sample, this clonotype was seen once. The rearrangement links TRBV10-3 to TRBJ2-4; TRBD2 is a possible D gene (6 bases). The V end lost 8 bases, the J end lost 0 bases, and 17 bases lay between the germline ends. The germline V gene encodes CDR1 ENHRY and CDR2 SYGVKD. The CDR3 consists of 16 residues. The CDR3 protein is CAISSGQGLAKNIQYF. The CDR3 nucleotides are TGTGCCATCTCTTCCGGTCAGGGACTAGCCAAAAACATTCAGTACTTC.